This TCR beta chain was recorded in a study of beta chain features in type 1 diabetes. Study results and limitations: All four CD4+ subsets from Type 1 diabetes patients carried moderately but significantly shorter TCRB CDR3s.

As concerns this clone: Its antigen is unidentified.

CD45RO/CCR7/CD25/CD127/CD95/CD27 staining was used to isolate CD4+ naive, central memory, regulatory and stem cell-like memory cells by sorting. Every bit of the isolated RNA underwent reverse transcription, so sequencing read expressed TCRB transcripts. Some clones are missing from TCRdb's copy, which holds only in-frame ones; the method was immunoSEQ multiplex PCR. The table includes around 70,000 clones, more than 45% detected once. The source is a man aged 25 to 45 with type 1 diabetes. The sequenced material came from central memory CD4+ T cells from blood.

CDR3 sequence (DNA): TGTGCCAGCAGCTTAGGTAGCGGGGCCCCGCGGGATACGCAGTATTTT. Protein sequence: CASSLGSGAPRDTQYF. The rearrangement joins TRBV7-8 to TRBJ2-3, with 8 positions matching TRBD2. CDR3 length equals 16 residues. In germline, CDR1 is SGHVS, CDR2 FQNEAQ. V was clipped by 1 base and J by 6 bases; unmatched bases: 9.